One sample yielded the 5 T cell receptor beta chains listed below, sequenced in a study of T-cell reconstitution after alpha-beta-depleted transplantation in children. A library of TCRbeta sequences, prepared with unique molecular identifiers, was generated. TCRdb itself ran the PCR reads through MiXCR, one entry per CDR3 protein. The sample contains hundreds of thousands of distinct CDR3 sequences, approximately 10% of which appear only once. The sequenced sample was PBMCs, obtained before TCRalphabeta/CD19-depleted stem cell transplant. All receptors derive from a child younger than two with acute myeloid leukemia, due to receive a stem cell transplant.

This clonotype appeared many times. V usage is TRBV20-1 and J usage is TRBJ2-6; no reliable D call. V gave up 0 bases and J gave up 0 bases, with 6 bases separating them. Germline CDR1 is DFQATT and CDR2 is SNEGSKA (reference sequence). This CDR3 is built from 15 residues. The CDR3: CSARDPLSGANVLTF. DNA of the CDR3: TGCAGTGCTAGAGATCCTCTCTCTGGGGCCAACGTCCTGACTTTC.

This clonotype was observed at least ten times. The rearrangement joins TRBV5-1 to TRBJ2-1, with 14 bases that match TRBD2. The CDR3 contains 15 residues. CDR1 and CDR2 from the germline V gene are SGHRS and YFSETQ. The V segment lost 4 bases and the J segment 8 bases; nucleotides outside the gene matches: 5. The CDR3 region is CASSPGTSGRDEQFF. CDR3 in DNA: TGCGCCAGCAGCCCCGGGACTAGCGGGAGAGATGAGCAGTTCTTC.

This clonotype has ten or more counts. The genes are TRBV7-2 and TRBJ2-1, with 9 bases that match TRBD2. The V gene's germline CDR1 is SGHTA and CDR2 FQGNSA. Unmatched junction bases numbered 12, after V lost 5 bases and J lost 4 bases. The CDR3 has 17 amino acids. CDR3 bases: TGTGCCAGCAGCCGCCAATCCGCAGCGGGAGGATACAATGAGCAGTTCTTC. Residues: CASSRQSAAGGYNEQFF. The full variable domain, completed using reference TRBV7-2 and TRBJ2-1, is GAGVSQSPSNKVTEKGKDVELRCDPISGHTALYWYRQSLGQGLEFLIYFQGNSAPDKSGLPSDRFSAERTGGSVSTLTIQRTQQEDSAVYLCASSRQSAAGGYNEQFFGPGTRLTVL.

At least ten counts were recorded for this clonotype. The CDR3 coding sequence is TGTGCCAGCAGTTTTCACAGGAACACCGGGGAGCTGTTTTTT. This sequence encodes CASSFHRNTGELFF. The chain couples TRBV6-2 or TRBV6-3 to TRBJ2-2; D not resolved. The ends were cut back, 4 bases at V and 1 base at J, with 7 bases in the middle. CDR1 and CDR2 from the germline V gene are MNHEY and SVGEGT. The CDR3 is made up of 14 amino acids.

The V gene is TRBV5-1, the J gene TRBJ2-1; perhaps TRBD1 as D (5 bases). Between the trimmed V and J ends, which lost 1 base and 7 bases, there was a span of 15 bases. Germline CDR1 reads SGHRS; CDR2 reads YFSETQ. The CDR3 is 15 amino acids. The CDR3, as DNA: TGCGCCAGCAGCTTGTGGCTAGGGGTCCAGAATGAGCAGTTCTTC. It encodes CASSLWLGVQNEQFF.